This entry features one TCR beta chain sequence. This clonotype was counted ten times or more. The antigen it binds to is not known. No base quality information exists; no much larger clone differs at one position. This sample stems from a study of T cells in Graves' hyperthyroidism and ophthalmopathy (dated by TCRdb to 2018 to 2020). Background on the whole study: Peripheral blood was collected at initial diagnosis, before any treatment. Whether ophthalmopathy could be predicted prospectively was tested in an independent validation cohort made up of 18 hyperthyroidism patients plus 17 patients who later progressed to ophthalmopathy. Following sampling, methimazole starting at 30 mg daily was given to hyperthyroidism patients, and high-dose intravenous methylprednisolone was given to ophthalmopathy patients. In addition, the study compared T-cell repertoires in thyroid tissue and in blood from about six Graves' hyperthyroidism patients. The 95 to 100 discovery patients were divided at random into training and test sets in a 7:3 ratio. TCR Vbeta CDR3 sequencing of 120 to 150 peripheral blood samples (43 ophthalmopathy, around 80 hyperthyroidism and approximately 17 progressor patients) is reported in the paper. To identify TCR V-J signatures that set the groups apart, the researchers used a discovery cohort of 90 to 100 patients, made up of some 41 with Graves' ophthalmopathy and about 59 with stable Graves' hyperthyroidism. Beyond this particular receptor, the publication reports: Most expanded thyroid clonotypes (frequency above 0.001) were also detected in blood, suggesting blood repertoires may reflect thyroid immune responses. No statistical method was used to set the sample size in advance, and investigators knew the group allocation. A model built on a 13 V-J signature distinguished ophthalmopathy from stable hyperthyroidism, reaching roughly 88% sensitivity and around 81% specificity in cross-validation and 80%/75% in testing. In validation, progression to ophthalmopathy was predicted by the model with around 70% sensitivity and 72.22% specificity, a median of approximately 7.1 months before onset.

Hyperthyroidism patients were newly diagnosed, had a disease duration of under 2 months, and were aged 18 to 65 years. Exclusion was applied to patients with uncontrolled infections, other autoimmune diseases, pregnancy or lactation. Clinical symptoms, serum thyroxine and TRAb, thyroid ultrasound, and orbital computed tomography formed the basis for the diagnoses. For progressor patients, blood was drawn at the first diagnosis of hyperthyroidism, before any ophthalmopathy symptoms had appeared. Ficoll-Paque density gradient centrifugation was used to isolate PBMCs from around 10 ml of fresh peripheral blood. Progressor patients were defined as those initially diagnosed with Graves' hyperthyroidism in whom ophthalmopathy developed during follow-up. Total RNA was extracted with Trizol reagent, and quality was checked on an Agilent 2100 Bioanalyzer. Looking up the germline V gene yields CDR1 SQVTM and CDR2 ANQGSEA. V and J lose 7 bases and 0 bases, and a span of 11 bases separates them. The CDR3 has 13 amino acids, counting the end cysteine and phenylalanine. Only the CDR3 DNA is retained, 39 bases long and in frame from the first base.

The TCR beta CDR3 regions were amplified from the RNA transcripts. The TCR CDR3 was subjected to a first round of RT-PCR using the HTBI primer set and the Qiagen OneStep RT-PCR kit. The libraries were constructed in a second round of multiplex PCR and then size-selected and purified. Libraries were sequenced paired-end with 100 bp reads on an Illumina HiSeq2000. In the paper's pipeline: Raw data were processed with SOAPnuke, discarding reads with adapters, uncalled bases, mean Phred below 15, or no exact constant-primer or identifier match. COPE v1.2.5 was used to merge the high-quality paired reads, and each unique nucleotide sequence was defined as a clonotype. MiTCR v1.1 was used to align clonotypes to the IMGT TRBV, TRBD and TRBJ reference segments. The analysis included only V-J combinations with a frequency above 0.0001, which together covered over 98% of the repertoires. The TCS score was defined as the ratio of F50 (clonal expansion) to E x V (chaos), calculated using BLOSUM62-based TCRdist between CDR3 peptides within each V-J. Welch's t-statistics and random forest reduced roughly 530 V-J features to about 12, which were used in a naive Bayes classifier (R e1071). The public reads were reanalyzed by TCRdb: fastp trimming at Q25, MiXCR alignment, in-frame beta chains only. Entries are consolidated by CDR3 protein sequence, retaining the most common genes and DNA. TCRdb, not the authors, supplied the V and J calls. The sample table contains almost 600,000 distinct CDR3 sequences; only one count was recorded for approximately 15% of them. Jointly, the top ten make up more than 4.5% of the sample.

The sequence derives from a woman between 25 and 40 years old with Graves' hyperthyroidism that later progressed to Graves' ophthalmopathy. The sequence links TRBV29-1 to TRBJ2-3, with TRBD1 as a weak D call on 5 bases. Source material: blood. The CDR3 here reads CSEATASTDTQYF. The DNA reads TGCAGCGAGGCGACAGCGAGCACAGATACGCAGTATTTT.